This T cell receptor beta chain was found in a study of blood T cells in healthy people across ages. Study outcomes and limitations: Older age coincided with a roughly linear decline in TCR beta diversity per million T cells. Both naive CD4+ cell counts and diversity were greater in long-lived donors than in aged donors.

A second 7 to 11 cycle PCR used barcoded and J-beta primers. MiXCR was run by TCRdb on the 5' RACE reads, yielding one entry per CDR3 protein. Here the sample spans roughly 800,000 distinct CDR3 sequences, roughly 34% being singletons. A single count supports this clonotype. Its antigen is not identified. Healthy individuals of Caucasian origin from Russia, aged roughly 6 to 90, served as donors. The V end lost 3 bases, the J end lost 3 bases, and 18 bases lay between the germline ends. The CDR3 consists of 16 residues. Germline V gene lookup returns CDR1 PRHDT and CDR2 FYEKMQ (reference sequence). Sequenced: blood. The V gene is TRBV13, the J gene TRBJ2-7; D not certain. The source is a young man in good health. The CDR3 here is CASSLGWAASDYEQYF. The DNA of the CDR3 is TGTGCCAGCAGCTTGGGTTGGGCAGCCTCCGACTACGAGCAGTACTTC.